The rows below give T cell receptor beta chains drawn from one sample of a study of blood T cell dynamics during melanoma immunotherapy. The data were produced by immunoSEQ multiplex PCR, yet TCRdb's version contains in-frame clones alone and is incomplete. In the table there are 200 to 300 clones, roughly nine tenths of which are singletons. The source material was naive CD8+ T cells from blood, sampled from a patient treated with checkpoint blockade. These receptors all stem from a human donor with melanoma. Both conserved end residues are part of each CDR3. Each record gives: D gene, V gene, J gene, clone size, CDR3 DNA, CDR3 protein. The D gene is left open where the match is weak. Clone size appears in some rows only: once, few, many, or a class for an expanded clone.

d_gene: .; v_gene: TRBV29-1; j_gene: TRBJ2-7; abundance: .; CDR3nt: TGCAGCGTTGATGTTGGAAACAACGAGCAGTACTTC; CDR3aa: CSVDVGNNEQYF
d_gene: TRBD2; v_gene: TRBV2; j_gene: TRBJ2-3; abundance: once; CDR3nt: TGTGCCAGCAGTGAGGCGGGAGGGCCTCCCGGTACGCAGTATTTT; CDR3aa: CASSEAGGPPGTQYF
d_gene: .; v_gene: TRBV9; j_gene: TRBJ1-4; abundance: .; CDR3nt: TGTGCCAGCAGCGACTACCGAGCAACTAATGAAAAACTGTTTTTT; CDR3aa: CASSDYRATNEKLFF
d_gene: .; v_gene: TRBV14; j_gene: TRBJ2-7; abundance: .; CDR3nt: TGTGCCAGCAGCCAAGCCCTATACGAGCAGTACTTC; CDR3aa: CASSQALYEQYF
d_gene: .; v_gene: TRBV27; j_gene: TRBJ2-1; abundance: .; CDR3nt: TGTGCCAGCAGTTTAGTCGGGGGAGTCGAGCAGTTCTTC; CDR3aa: CASSLVGGVEQFF
d_gene: TRBD2; v_gene: TRBV27; j_gene: TRBJ2-7; abundance: .; CDR3nt: TGTGCCAGCAGTTTAAGTCGGGGGGACCTCTCCTACGAGCAGTACTTC; CDR3aa: CASSLSRGDLSYEQYF
d_gene: .; v_gene: TRBV12-5; j_gene: TRBJ2-5; abundance: .; CDR3nt: TGTCCCGCCCCCGGGAGACAGGAGACCCAGTACTTC; CDR3aa: CPAPGRQETQYF
d_gene: TRBD2; v_gene: TRBV28; j_gene: TRBJ2-3; abundance: .; CDR3nt: TGTGCCAGCAGTTTCGGGCTAGCGGGAGGGCAAATTACAGATACGCAGTATTTT; CDR3aa: CASSFGLAGGQITDTQYF
d_gene: TRBD1; v_gene: TRBV11-3; j_gene: TRBJ2-6; abundance: .; CDR3nt: TGTGCCAGCAGCGTTAGGACAGGGGGCTCTGGGGCCAACGTCCTGACTTTC; CDR3aa: CASSVRTGGSGANVLTF
d_gene: .; v_gene: TRBV11-2; j_gene: TRBJ2-7; abundance: .; CDR3nt: TGTGCCAGCAGCTCCACCGCGACAGGTCCCCAGGCGTACTTC; CDR3aa: CASSSTATGPQAYF
d_gene: .; v_gene: TRBV10-1; j_gene: TRBJ1-3; abundance: .; CDR3nt: TGCGCCAGCAGGGGCAGGAGCTCTGGAAACACCATATATTTT; CDR3aa: CASRGRSSGNTIYF
d_gene: TRBD1; v_gene: TRBV4-1; j_gene: TRBJ1-2; abundance: .; CDR3nt: TGCGCCAGCAGCCAAGAACGACAGGGGGCTTCTGGTGCCCTTAACTATGGCTACACCTTC; CDR3aa: CASSQERQGASGALNYGYTF
d_gene: TRBD1; v_gene: TRBV27; j_gene: TRBJ2-1; abundance: once; CDR3nt: TGTGCCAGCAGTTTAATTCTGGGACAGGGGAATGAGCAGTTCTTC; CDR3aa: CASSLILGQGNEQFF
d_gene: .; v_gene: TRBV10-1; j_gene: TRBJ1-1; abundance: .; CDR3nt: TGCGCCAGCAGTGGGCAGCGATACACTGAAGCTTTCTTT; CDR3aa: CASSGQRYTEAFF
d_gene: .; v_gene: TRBV5-6; j_gene: TRBJ1-1; abundance: .; CDR3nt: TGTGCCAGCAGCTTGGCGAGGAGAGCTGAAGCTTTCTTT; CDR3aa: CASSLARRAEAFF
d_gene: .; v_gene: TRBV28; j_gene: TRBJ2-2; abundance: .; CDR3nt: TGTGCCAGCAGTTTTGCGGGTTCGGCCGGGGAGCTGTTTTTT; CDR3aa: CASSFAGSAGELFF
d_gene: .; v_gene: TRBV7-8; j_gene: TRBJ2-2; abundance: .; CDR3nt: TGTGCCAGCAGCTTATCATGGGGGGCGACTAGCCGGTGGGGCACCGGGGAGCTGTTTTTT; CDR3aa: CASSLSWGATSRWGTGELFF
d_gene: .; v_gene: TRBV10-1; j_gene: TRBJ2-3; abundance: .; CDR3nt: TGCGCCAGCAGTTGGGTAGCGGTAACAGATACGCAGTATTTT; CDR3aa: CASSWVAVTDTQYF
d_gene: .; v_gene: TRBV9; j_gene: TRBJ2-7; abundance: .; CDR3nt: TGTGCCAGCAGCGTCTCCGGGGTGGACTACGAGCAGTACTTC; CDR3aa: CASSVSGVDYEQYF
d_gene: .; v_gene: TRBV6-5; j_gene: TRBJ1-6; abundance: .; CDR3nt: TGTGCCAGCGGGGGAGGTTTGAATAATTCACCCCTCCACTTT; CDR3aa: CASGGGLNNSPLHF
d_gene: TRBD1; v_gene: TRBV2; j_gene: TRBJ2-7; abundance: .; CDR3nt: TGTGCCAGCAGTGAAGCGGGGTCCGGGACAGGGTATGACGAGCAGTACTTC; CDR3aa: CASSEAGSGTGYDEQYF
d_gene: .; v_gene: TRBV21-1; j_gene: TRBJ2-6; abundance: .; CDR3nt: TGTGCCAGCAGTCCTACAGGGGCTAAAAGCTCTGGGGCCAACGTCCTGACTTTC; CDR3aa: CASSPTGAKSSGANVLTF
d_gene: TRBD1; v_gene: TRBV13; j_gene: TRBJ1-2; abundance: once; CDR3nt: TGTGCCAGCAGCTTATCCGGGACAGCAACAAATGGCTACACCTTC; CDR3aa: CASSLSGTATNGYTF
d_gene: .; v_gene: TRBV6-1; j_gene: TRBJ2-7; abundance: .; CDR3nt: TGTGCCAGCAGTGAGGTGGGACTTTCCTACGAGCAGTACTTC; CDR3aa: CASSEVGLSYEQYF
d_gene: .; v_gene: TRBV2; j_gene: TRBJ2-7; abundance: .; CDR3nt: TGTGCCAGCCTCCCGAGCGGTTCCTACGAGCAGTACTTC; CDR3aa: CASLPSGSYEQYF
d_gene: .; v_gene: TRBV11-3; j_gene: TRBJ1-1; abundance: .; CDR3nt: TGTGCCAGCAGCTCTACCCGGGATAGCACTGAAGCTTTCTTT; CDR3aa: CASSSTRDSTEAFF
d_gene: .; v_gene: TRBV7-3; j_gene: TRBJ2-1; abundance: .; CDR3nt: TGTGCCAGCAGCTTAAGCTCCGGGCCCTACAATGAGCAGTTCTTC; CDR3aa: CASSLSSGPYNEQFF
d_gene: .; v_gene: TRBV6-1; j_gene: TRBJ2-1; abundance: .; CDR3nt: TGTGCCAGCAGTGAGATCCCCGGGGGTTCCTACAATGAGCAGTTCTTC; CDR3aa: CASSEIPGGSYNEQFF
d_gene: .; v_gene: TRBV7-8; j_gene: TRBJ2-1; abundance: .; CDR3nt: TGTGCCAGCAGCTTAGAGAGTATCGGGACATATGGGAAGGGGGACAATGAGCAGTTCTTC; CDR3aa: CASSLESIGTYGKGDNEQFF
d_gene: TRBD1; v_gene: TRBV5-5; j_gene: TRBJ1-2; abundance: once; CDR3nt: TGTGCCAGCAGCGTGGACAGGTCAAACTACTATGGCTACACCTTC; CDR3aa: CASSVDRSNYYGYTF